The present entry profiles one T cell receptor beta chain with its context. V lost 1 base and J lost 4, with 10 bases in between. The CDR3 has 14 amino acids. The germline V gene has CDR1 MGHRA and CDR2 YSYEKL. The authors' processing: Using reference gene primer amplification, nucleated cell counts were estimated. The assay was immunoSEQ multiplex PCR, and TCRdb's table has in-frame clones only and misses some. V and J calls and clone size are as listed in that table; D and trimming were resolved from the DNA. Among over 400,000 clones, 85% to 90% were seen once, and the ten largest hold roughly 8%. Seattle participants joined during active infection and were tracked over time. This entry comes from a study of blood T cell repertoires in COVID-19. Study overall: The United States, Italy and Spain supplied acute and convalescent COVID-19 samples.

Sequenced material: peripheral blood. The chain is built from TRBV4-1 and TRBJ1-1; D not certain. The source of this sequence is a woman in her forties or fifties with COVID-19, enrolled during active disease. This CDR3 is CASSQGALRTEAFF. For the CDR3, the DNA is TGCGCCAGCAGCCAAGGGGCCCTCCGCACTGAAGCTTTCTTT.